This T cell receptor beta chain was profiled in a study of OX40 agonist ivuxolimab in advanced cancers. TCRdb keeps only in-frame clones here, not all; method: immunoSEQ multiplex PCR. The sample holds 30,000 to 45,000 clones, approximately 80% seen once. V shed 3 bases and J shed 3 bases, with 6 bases lying between them. CDR1 and CDR2 (germline): SGHTA, FQGNSA. The CDR3 runs 14 residues. This chain links TRBV7-2 with TRBJ1-6; D gene unclear. This clonotype was sampled from an adult with an advanced solid tumor such as melanoma, head and neck, liver or kidney cancer. The sample here was CD4+ or CD8+ T cells sorted from blood, taken in a trial of the OX40 agonist ivuxolimab. For the CDR3, the DNA is TGTGCCAGCAGCTTGGACGGCTATAATTCACCCCTCCACTTT. This gives the protein CASSLDGYNSPLHF. Using reference TRBV7-2 and TRBJ1-6 for the parts outside the CDR3, the full variable domain is GAGVSQSPSNKVTEKGKDVELRCDPISGHTALYWYRQSLGQGLEFLIYFQGNSAPDKSGLPSDRFSAERTGGSVSTLTIQRTQQEDSAVYLCASSLDGYNSPLHFGNGTRLTVT.